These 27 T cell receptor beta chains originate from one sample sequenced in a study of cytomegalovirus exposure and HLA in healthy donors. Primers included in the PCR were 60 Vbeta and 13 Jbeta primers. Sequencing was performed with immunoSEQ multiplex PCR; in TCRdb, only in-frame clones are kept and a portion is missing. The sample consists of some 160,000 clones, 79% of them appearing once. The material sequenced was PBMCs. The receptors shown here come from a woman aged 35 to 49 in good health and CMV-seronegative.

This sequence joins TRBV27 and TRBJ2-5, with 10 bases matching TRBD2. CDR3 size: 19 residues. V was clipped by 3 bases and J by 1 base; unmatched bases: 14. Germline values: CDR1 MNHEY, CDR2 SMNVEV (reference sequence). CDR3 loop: CASSFRLSGRARGQETQYF. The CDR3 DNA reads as TGTGCCAGCAGTTTCCGCCTGAGCGGGAGGGCCCGGGGCCAAGAGACCCAGTACTTC.

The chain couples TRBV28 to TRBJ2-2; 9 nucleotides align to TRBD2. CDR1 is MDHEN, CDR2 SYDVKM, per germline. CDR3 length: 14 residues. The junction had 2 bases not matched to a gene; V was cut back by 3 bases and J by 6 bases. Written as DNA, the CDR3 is TGTGCCAGCAGTTTGATAGCGGGAGCCGGGGAGCTGTTTTTT. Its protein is CASSLIAGAGELFF.

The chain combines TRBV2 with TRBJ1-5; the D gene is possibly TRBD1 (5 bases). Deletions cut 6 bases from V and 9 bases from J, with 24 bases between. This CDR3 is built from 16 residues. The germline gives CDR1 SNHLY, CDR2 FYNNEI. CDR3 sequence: CASRRTRAGGFGPQHF. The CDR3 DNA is TGTGCCAGCAGGAGGACAAGGGCAGGCGGCTTTGGGCCCCAGCATTTT.

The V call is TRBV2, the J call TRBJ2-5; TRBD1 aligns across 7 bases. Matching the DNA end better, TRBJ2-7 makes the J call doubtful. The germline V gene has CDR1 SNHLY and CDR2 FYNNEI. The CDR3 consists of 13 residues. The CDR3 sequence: CASNLDRYNEQYF. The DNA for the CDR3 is TGTGCCAGCAACCTGGACAGGTACAACGAGCAGTACTTC.

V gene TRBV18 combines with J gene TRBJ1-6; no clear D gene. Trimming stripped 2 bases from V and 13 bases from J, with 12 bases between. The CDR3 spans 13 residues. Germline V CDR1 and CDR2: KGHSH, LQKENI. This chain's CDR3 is CASSPVARWPLHF. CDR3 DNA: TGTGCCAGCTCACCAGTCGCACGGTGGCCCCTCCACTTT.

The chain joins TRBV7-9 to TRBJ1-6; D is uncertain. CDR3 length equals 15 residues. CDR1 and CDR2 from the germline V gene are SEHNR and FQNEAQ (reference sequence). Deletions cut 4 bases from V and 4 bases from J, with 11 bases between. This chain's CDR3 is CASSSSGTYNSPLHF. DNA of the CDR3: TGTGCCAGCAGCTCCTCCGGTACTTATAATTCACCCCTCCACTTT. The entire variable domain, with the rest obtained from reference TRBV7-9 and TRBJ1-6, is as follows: DTGVSQNPRHKITKRGQNVTFRCDPISEHNRLYWYRQTLGQGPEFLTYFQNEAQLEKSRLLSDRFSAERPKGSFSTLEIQRTEQGDSAMYLCASSSSGTYNSPLHFGNGTRLTVT.

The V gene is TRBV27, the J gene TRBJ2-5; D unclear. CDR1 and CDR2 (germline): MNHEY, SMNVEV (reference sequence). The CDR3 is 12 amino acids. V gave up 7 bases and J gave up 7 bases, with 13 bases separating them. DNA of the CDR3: TGTGCCAGCATGGGCAGCCTGGGGACCCAGTACTTC. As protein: CASMGSLGTQYF.

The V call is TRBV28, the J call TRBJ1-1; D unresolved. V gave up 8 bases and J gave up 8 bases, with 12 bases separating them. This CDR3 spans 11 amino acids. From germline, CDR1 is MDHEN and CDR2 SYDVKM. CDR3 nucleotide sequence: TGTGCCAGCCCCGAAGCCGGGGAAGCTTTCTTT. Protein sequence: CASPEAGEAFF.

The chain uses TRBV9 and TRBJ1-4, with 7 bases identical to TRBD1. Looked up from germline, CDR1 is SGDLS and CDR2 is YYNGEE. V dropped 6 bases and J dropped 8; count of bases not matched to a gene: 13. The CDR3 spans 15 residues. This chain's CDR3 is CASNNLGGGEEKLFF. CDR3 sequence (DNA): TGTGCCAGCAACAACCTAGGAGGGGGCGAAGAAAAACTGTTTTTT.

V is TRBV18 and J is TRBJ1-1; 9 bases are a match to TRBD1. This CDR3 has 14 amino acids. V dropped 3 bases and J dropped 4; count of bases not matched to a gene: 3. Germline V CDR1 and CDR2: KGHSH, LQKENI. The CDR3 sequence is CASSPGQGFTEAFF. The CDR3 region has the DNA TGTGCCAGCTCACCTGGACAGGGGTTCACTGAAGCTTTCTTT.

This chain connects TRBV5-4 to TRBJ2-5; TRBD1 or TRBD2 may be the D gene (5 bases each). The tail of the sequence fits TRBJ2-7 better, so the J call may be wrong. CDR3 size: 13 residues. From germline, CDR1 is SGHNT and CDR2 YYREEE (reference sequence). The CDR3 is CASSLGRAYEQYF. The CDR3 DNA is TGTGCCAGCAGCCTGGGGCGGGCCTACGAGCAGTACTTC.

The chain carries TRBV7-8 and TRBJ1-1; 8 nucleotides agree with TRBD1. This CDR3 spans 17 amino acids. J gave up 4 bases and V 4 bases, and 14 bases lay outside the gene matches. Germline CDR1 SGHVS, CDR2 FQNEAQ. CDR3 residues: CASSSAAPGTGSTEAFF. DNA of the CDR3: TGTGCCAGCAGCTCGGCCGCCCCCGGGACAGGCAGCACTGAAGCTTTCTTT.

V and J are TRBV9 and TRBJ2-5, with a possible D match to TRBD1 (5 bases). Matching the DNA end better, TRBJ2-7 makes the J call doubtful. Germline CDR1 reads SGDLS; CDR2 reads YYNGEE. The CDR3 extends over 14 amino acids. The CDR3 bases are TGTGCCAGCAGCGGAGCGACAGCCTCCTACGAGCAGTACTTC. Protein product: CASSGATASYEQYF.

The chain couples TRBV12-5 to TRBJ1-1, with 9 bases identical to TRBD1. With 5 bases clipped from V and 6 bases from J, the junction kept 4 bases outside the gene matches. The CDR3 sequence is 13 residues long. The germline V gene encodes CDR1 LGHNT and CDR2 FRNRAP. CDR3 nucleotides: TGTGCTAGTGGTCTCGGGACAGGGTCTGAAGCTTTCTTT. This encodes CASGLGTGSEAFF.

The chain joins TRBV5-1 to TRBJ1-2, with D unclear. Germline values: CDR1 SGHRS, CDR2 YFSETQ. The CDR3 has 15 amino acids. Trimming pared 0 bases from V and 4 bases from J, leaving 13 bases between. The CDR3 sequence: CASSLAAERTYGYTF. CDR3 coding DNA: TGCGCCAGCAGCTTGGCAGCGGAACGGACCTATGGCTACACCTTC.

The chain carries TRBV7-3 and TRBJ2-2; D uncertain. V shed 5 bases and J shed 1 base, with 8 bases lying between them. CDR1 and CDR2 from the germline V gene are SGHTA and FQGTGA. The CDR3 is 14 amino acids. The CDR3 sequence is CASSPPLNTGELFF. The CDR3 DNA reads TGTGCCAGCAGCCCTCCCTTGAACACCGGGGAGCTGTTTTTT. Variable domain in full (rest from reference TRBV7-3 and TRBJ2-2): GAGVSQTPSNKVTEKGKYVELRCDPISGHTALYWYRQSLGQGPEFLIYFQGTGAADDSGLPNDRFFAVRPEGSVSTLKIQRTERGDSAVYLCASSPPLNTGELFFGEGSRLTVL.

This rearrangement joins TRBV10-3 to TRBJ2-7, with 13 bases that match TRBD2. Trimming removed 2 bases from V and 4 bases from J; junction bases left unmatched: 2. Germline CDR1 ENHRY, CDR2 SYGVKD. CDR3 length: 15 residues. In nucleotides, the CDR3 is TGTGCCATCAGTGAGGGGACTAGCGGGGTGTACGAGCAGTACTTC. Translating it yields CAISEGTSGVYEQYF.

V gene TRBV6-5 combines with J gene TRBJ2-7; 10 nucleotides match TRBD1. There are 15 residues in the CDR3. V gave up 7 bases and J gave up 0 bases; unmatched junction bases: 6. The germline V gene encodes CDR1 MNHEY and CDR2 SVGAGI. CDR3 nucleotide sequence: TGTGCCAGCATGGAGGACAGGGGGATCTCCTACGAGCAGTACTTC. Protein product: CASMEDRGISYEQYF.

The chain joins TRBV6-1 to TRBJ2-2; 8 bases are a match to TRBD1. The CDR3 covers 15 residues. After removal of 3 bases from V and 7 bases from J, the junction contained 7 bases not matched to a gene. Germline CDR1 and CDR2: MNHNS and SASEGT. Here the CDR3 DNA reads TGTGCCAGCAGTGATCCAGGGGGCTGGGGCGGGGAGCTGTTTTTT. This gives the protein CASSDPGGWGGELFF.

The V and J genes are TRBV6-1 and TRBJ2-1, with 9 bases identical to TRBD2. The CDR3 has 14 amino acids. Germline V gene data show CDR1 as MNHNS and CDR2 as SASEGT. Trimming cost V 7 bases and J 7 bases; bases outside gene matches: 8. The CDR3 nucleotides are TGTGCCAGCAACACAGCGGGAGGAAATAATGAGCAGTTCTTC. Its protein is CASNTAGGNNEQFF.

CDR3 protein: CASSLYSYEQYF. The CDR3 DNA sequence: TGCGCCAGCAGCTTGTATTCCTACGAGCAGTACTTC. This chain joins TRBV5-1 and TRBJ2-7; no definite D call. Germline values: CDR1 SGHRS, CDR2 YFSETQ. V was clipped by 1 base and J by 1 base, with 3 bases between them. The CDR3 is 12 residues long.

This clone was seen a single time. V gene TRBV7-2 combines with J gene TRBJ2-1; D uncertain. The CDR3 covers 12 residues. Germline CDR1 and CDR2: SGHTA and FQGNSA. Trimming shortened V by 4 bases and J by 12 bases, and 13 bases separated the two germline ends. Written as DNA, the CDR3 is TGTGCCAGCAGCTCACCAGGTATCGGGCAGTTCTTC. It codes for CASSSPGIGQFF.

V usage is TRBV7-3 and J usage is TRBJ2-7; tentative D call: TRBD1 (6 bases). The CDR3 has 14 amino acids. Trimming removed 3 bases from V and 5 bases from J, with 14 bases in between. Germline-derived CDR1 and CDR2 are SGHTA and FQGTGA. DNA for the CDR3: TGTGCCAGCAGCTTCAGGGGCGTCCGGGACGAGCAGTACTTC. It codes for CASSFRGVRDEQYF.

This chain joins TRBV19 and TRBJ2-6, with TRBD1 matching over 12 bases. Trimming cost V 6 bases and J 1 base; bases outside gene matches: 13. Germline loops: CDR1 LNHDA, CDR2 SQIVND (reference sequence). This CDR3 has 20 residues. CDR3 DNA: TGTGCCAGTAGAAACAGCGGGACAGGGGGCGCGTTTTCTGGGGCCAACGTCCTGACTTTC. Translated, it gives CASRNSGTGGAFSGANVLTF. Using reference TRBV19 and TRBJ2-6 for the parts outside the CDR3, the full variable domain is DGGITQSPKYLFRKEGQNVTLSCEQNLNHDAMYWYRQDPGQGLRLIYYSQIVNDFQKGDIAEGYSVSREKKESFPLTVTSAQKNPTAFYLCASRNSGTGGAFSGANVLTFGAGSRLTVL.

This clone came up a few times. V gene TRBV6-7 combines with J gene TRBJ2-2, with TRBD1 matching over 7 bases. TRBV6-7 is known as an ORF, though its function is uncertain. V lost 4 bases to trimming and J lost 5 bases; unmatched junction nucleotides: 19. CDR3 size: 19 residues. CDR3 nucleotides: TGTGCCAGCAGTTCCTCGGACCTGGGACAGAGAACTAGTACCGGGGAGCTGTTTTTT. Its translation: CASSSSDLGQRTSTGELFF.

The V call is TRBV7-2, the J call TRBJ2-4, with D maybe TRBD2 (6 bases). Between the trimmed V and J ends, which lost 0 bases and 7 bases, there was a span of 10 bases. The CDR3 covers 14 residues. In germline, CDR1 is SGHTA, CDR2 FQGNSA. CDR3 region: CASSLAGGLNIQYF. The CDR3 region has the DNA TGTGCCAGCAGCTTAGCAGGAGGGTTGAACATTCAGTACTTC.

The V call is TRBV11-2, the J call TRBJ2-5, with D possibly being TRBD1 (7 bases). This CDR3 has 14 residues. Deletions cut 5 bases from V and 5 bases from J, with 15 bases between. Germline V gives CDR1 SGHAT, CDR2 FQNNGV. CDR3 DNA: TGTGCCAGCAGCGGAGGGCCAGGGGGGGAGACCCAGTACTTC. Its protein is CASSGGPGGETQYF.